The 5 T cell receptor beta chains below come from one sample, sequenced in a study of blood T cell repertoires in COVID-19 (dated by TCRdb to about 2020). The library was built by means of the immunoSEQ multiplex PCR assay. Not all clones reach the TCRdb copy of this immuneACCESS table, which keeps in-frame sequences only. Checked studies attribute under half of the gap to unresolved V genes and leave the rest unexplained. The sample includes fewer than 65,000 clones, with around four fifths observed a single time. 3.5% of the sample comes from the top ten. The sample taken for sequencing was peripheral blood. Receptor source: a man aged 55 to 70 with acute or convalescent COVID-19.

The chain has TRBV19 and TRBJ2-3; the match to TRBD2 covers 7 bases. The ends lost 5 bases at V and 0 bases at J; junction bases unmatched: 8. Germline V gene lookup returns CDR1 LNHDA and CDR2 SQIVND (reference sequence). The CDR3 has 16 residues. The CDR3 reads CASSGTGLRSTDTQYF. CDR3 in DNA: TGTGCCAGTAGTGGAACGGGACTACGAAGCACAGATACGCAGTATTTT.

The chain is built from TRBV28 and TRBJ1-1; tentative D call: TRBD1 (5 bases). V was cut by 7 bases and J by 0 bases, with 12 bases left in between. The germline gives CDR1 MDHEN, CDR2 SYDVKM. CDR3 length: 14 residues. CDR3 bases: TGTGCCAGCACTCCGGGGGGGTTGAACACTGAAGCTTTCTTT. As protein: CASTPGGLNTEAFF.

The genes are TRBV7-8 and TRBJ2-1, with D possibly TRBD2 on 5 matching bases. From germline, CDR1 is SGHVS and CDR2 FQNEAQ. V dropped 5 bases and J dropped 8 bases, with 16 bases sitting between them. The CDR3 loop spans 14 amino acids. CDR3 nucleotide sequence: TGTGCCAGCAGCCCCACACCCACTAGATATGAGCAGTTCTTC. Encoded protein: CASSPTPTRYEQFF.

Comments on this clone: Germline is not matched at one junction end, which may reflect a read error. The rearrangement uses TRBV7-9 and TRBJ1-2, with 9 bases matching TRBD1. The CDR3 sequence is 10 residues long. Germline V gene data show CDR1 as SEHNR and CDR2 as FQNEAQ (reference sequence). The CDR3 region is CASSLGQGVF. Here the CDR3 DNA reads TGTGCCAGCAGCTTAGGACAGGGGGTATTC. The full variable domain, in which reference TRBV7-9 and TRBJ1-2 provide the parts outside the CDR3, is DTGVSQNPRHKITKRGQNVTFRCDPISEHNRLYWYRQTLGQGPEFLTYFQNEAQLEKSRLLSDRFSAERPKGSFSTLEIQRTEQGDSAMYLCASSLGQGVFGSGTRLTVV.

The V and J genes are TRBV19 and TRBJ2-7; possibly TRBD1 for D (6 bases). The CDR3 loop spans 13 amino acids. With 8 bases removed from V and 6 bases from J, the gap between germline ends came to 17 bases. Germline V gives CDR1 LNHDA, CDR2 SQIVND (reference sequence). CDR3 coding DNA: TGTGCCAGTGGCTTCATGGGGGCCGGCGAGCAGTACTTC. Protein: CASGFMGAGEQYF.